These T cell receptor beta chains were read from a single sample in a study of cytomegalovirus exposure and HLA in healthy donors. Data came from immunoSEQ multiplex PCR; TCRdb stores just in-frame clones and leaves some out. Found here are 150,000 to 200,000 clones; the top ten clones hold 0.7% to 0.8%. The sequencing sample was made of PBMCs. These receptors all stem from a woman aged 18 to 35 in good health and CMV-seropositive. CDR3s include the opening cysteine and the closing phenylalanine or tryptophan. The D gene is left open where the match is weak.

v_call	d_call	j_call	cdr3_nt	cdr3_aa
TRBV5-1	TRBD2	TRBJ2-1	TGCGCCAGCAGCTCGGGACGGACTAGCGGGTGGTACAATGAGCAGTTCTTC	CASSSGRTSGWYNEQFF
TRBV6-5	NA	TRBJ1-2	TGTGCCAGCAGTTACTCGATAACCGAGGGTCACTATGGCTACACCTTC	CASSYSITEGHYGYTF
TRBV11-3	NA	TRBJ1-1	TGTGCCAGCAGCTTAGAGCGGGACACTGAAGCTTTCTTT	CASSLERDTEAFF
TRBV6-5	TRBD2	TRBJ2-3	TGTGCCAGCAGAACCAGGGAGGGTACGCAGTATTTT	CASRTREGTQYF
TRBV19	TRBD1	TRBJ1-1	TGTGCCAGTAGGGAATCCGGGACAGGGCGAGCTTTCTTT	CASRESGTGRAFF
TRBV11-2	TRBD1	TRBJ1-1	TGTGCCAGCAGGGGGAACAGGGGGCCTAGCCACCCCACCTTT	CASRGNRGPSHPTF
TRBV6-5	TRBD2	TRBJ2-3	TGTGCCAGCAGTCCCCGGACTAGCCCGGATACGCAGTATTTT	CASSPRTSPDTQYF
TRBV6-5	NA	TRBJ2-7	TGTGCCAGCAGTTACTCGCCTAACTCCTACGAGCAGTACTTC	CASSYSPNSYEQYF
TRBV5-6	NA	TRBJ2-2	TGTGCCAGCAGCTGGGGAACGGGGACCGGGGAGCTGTTTTTT	CASSWGTGTGELFF
TRBV6-1	NA	TRBJ2-7	TGTGCCAGCAGTGATCCGTACGAGCAGTACTTC	CASSDPYEQYF
TRBV6-5	TRBD2	TRBJ2-5	TGTGCCAGCAGCCCCCTAGCGGGGGAAGAGACCCAGTACTTC	CASSPLAGEETQYF
TRBV7-2	NA	TRBJ1-2	TGTGCCAGCAGCCTAGCGGACAGCGCCCCTTACTATGGCTACACCTTC	CASSLADSAPYYGYTF
TRBV6-5	TRBD1	TRBJ1-2	TGTGCCAGCAGCCTGACAGGGGGCTATGGCTACACCTTC	CASSLTGGYGYTF
TRBV2	NA	TRBJ2-7	TGTGCCAGCACTCGGGAAGGGGGAGTGGTGTACGAGCAGTACTTC	CASTREGGVVYEQYF
TRBV19	TRBD2	TRBJ2-2	TGTGCCAGTAGTTTTCCTCCGGGACTAGCGGGGGGGGTTGCCGGGGAGCTGTTTTTT	CASSFPPGLAGGVAGELFF
TRBV4-1	TRBD1	TRBJ2-2	TGCGCCAGCAGCCAAGGGGACAGAAGCACCGGGGAGCTGTTTTTT	CASSQGDRSTGELFF
TRBV6-5	TRBD1	TRBJ1-1	TGTGCCAGCAGTTACTCGGGACAGGGAAGCACTGAAGCTTTCTTT	CASSYSGQGSTEAFF
TRBV19	TRBD2	TRBJ2-7	TGTGCCAGTAGTACCCGGGAGGGCTACTCCTACGAGCAGTACTTC	CASSTREGYSYEQYF
TRBV20-1	NA	TRBJ1-1	TGCAGTGCTGGGGGGGAGGGGCTCGCTTTCTTT	CSAGGEGLAFF
TRBV7-8	TRBD2	TRBJ2-3	TGTGCCAGCAGCTTAGGCGGGAGGCTCACAGATACGCAGTATTTT	CASSLGGRLTDTQYF
TRBV5-1	TRBD1	TRBJ1-4	TGCGCCAGCAGCACGCAGGGGGCTGCTAATGAAAAACTGTTTTTT	CASSTQGAANEKLFF
TRBV2	NA	TRBJ1-4	TGTGCCAGCCTACGAGGGGGAACTGAAAAACTGTTTTTT	CASLRGGTEKLFF
TRBV9	TRBD2	TRBJ2-5	TGTGCCAGCAGCCCACTAGCGGCCCGGGAAGAGACCCAGTACTTC	CASSPLAAREETQYF
TRBV5-4	NA	TRBJ1-2	TGTGCCAGCAGCTTAACTGACAGTTATGGCTACACCTTC	CASSLTDSYGYTF
TRBV5-1	NA	TRBJ1-1	TGCGCCAGCAGCGACCCGGGACACTCGAACACTGAAGCTTTCTTT	CASSDPGHSNTEAFF
TRBV30	TRBD2	TRBJ2-1	TGTGCCTGGAGGGTACTAGCGGGAGCTGGCTATGAGCAGTTCTTC	CAWRVLAGAGYEQFF
TRBV7-6	TRBD1	TRBJ1-3	TGTGCCAGCAGCCGGGACAGGGGCTCTGGAAACACCATATATTTT	CASSRDRGSGNTIYF
TRBV30	NA	TRBJ1-3	TGTGGACTCACCGGAGTGGCTGGAAACACCATATATTTT	CGLTGVAGNTIYF
TRBV2	TRBD2	TRBJ2-7	TGTGCCAGCCGGGGGGGGACGGGCTACGAGCAGTACTTC	CASRGGTGYEQYF
TRBV5-1	TRBD1	TRBJ2-3	TGCGCCAGCAGCTTAGGACAGGGAGGTACGCAGTATTTT	CASSLGQGGTQYF
TRBV19	NA	TRBJ1-2	TGTGCCAGTAGTACGGGACTGAGTTATGGCTACACCTTC	CASSTGLSYGYTF
TRBV30	TRBD1	TRBJ2-2	TGTGCCTGGAGGCCCTTTGACAGGGGAGACACCGGGGAGCTGTTTTTT	CAWRPFDRGDTGELFF
TRBV7-7	TRBD1	TRBJ2-5	TGTGCCAGCAGCTTTAGAGACAGGGTACAAGAGACCCAGTACTTC	CASSFRDRVQETQYF
TRBV23-1	NA	TRBJ1-4	TGCGCCCTAAGGGGCATTCGGGAAAAACTGTTTTTT	CALRGIREKLFF
TRBV10-3	NA	TRBJ1-3	TGTGCCATCAGTGAGACTACCACAGGGAACACCATATATTTT	CAISETTTGNTIYF
TRBV12-2	NA	TRBJ1-2	TGTGCAAGTCGGACAGGGAAGGGATTCTATGGCTACACCTTC	CASRTGKGFYGYTF
TRBV5-4	NA	TRBJ1-1	TGTGCCAGCAGCTTGTGGGGGGTCAACACTGAAGCTTTCTTT	CASSLWGVNTEAFF
TRBV5-1	TRBD2	TRBJ2-3	TGCGCCAGCCGGAGCGGGGGTTCCACTCCCACAGATACGCAGTATTTT	CASRSGGSTPTDTQYF
TRBV6-4	NA	TRBJ2-3	TGTGCCAGCAGCTCGACAGGGAGGAGGGTAGATACGCAGTATTTT	CASSSTGRRVDTQYF
TRBV19	TRBD1	TRBJ2-2	TGTGCCAGTAGTGCAACGGGGACAGGGAAAGGGTGGGACACCGGGGAGCTGTTTTTT	CASSATGTGKGWDTGELFF
TRBV10-3	NA	TRBJ2-5	TGTGCCATCAGTGAGTCGGGCAGTAAAGAGACCCAGTACTTC	CAISESGSKETQYF
TRBV11-2	NA	TRBJ1-1	TGTGCCAGCAGCTTCCAGAGGAAGTTTAGTTGGACTGAAGCTTTCTTT	CASSFQRKFSWTEAFF
TRBV18	TRBD1	TRBJ2-6	TGTGCCAGCTCACCACTCAATCAGGGGGCCAGCTCTGGGGCCAACGTCCTGACTTTC	CASSPLNQGASSGANVLTF
TRBV18	NA	TRBJ1-5	TGTGCCAGCTCACCAGGCGGATATAGCAATCAGCCCCAGCATTTT	CASSPGGYSNQPQHF
TRBV2	TRBD2	TRBJ2-5	TGTGCCAGCAGTGGTCCGACTAGCGTACAAGAGACCCAGTACTTC	CASSGPTSVQETQYF
TRBV29-1	NA	TRBJ1-1	TGCAGCGTTGCCCTAGGGGGAATTGGCACTGAAGCTTTCTTT	CSVALGGIGTEAFF